These 21 T cell receptor beta chains share one sample of origin, sequenced in a study of blood T cell repertoires in COVID-19. Method: immunoSEQ multiplex PCR; TCRdb's copy keeps in-frame clones and lacks some. This sample has about 140,000 clones, with about four fifths found just once. What was sequenced was PBMCs or T cells enriched from blood (not recorded which). These receptors were collected from a woman between 18 and 30 years old who had been exposed to COVID-19.

The chain employs TRBV5-1 and TRBJ1-6; D unresolved. Trimming shortened V by 5 bases and J by 14 bases, and 17 bases separated the two germline ends. Germline V CDR1 and CDR2: SGHRS, YFSETQ. The CDR3 totals 13 residues. CDR3 protein: CASSPPGVNTLHF. DNA of the CDR3: TGCGCCAGCAGTCCGCCGGGTGTTAACACCCTCCACTTT.

The chain recombines TRBV5-8 with TRBJ2-5; D perhaps matches TRBD1 (5 bases). CDR1 is SGHTS, CDR2 YDEGEE, per germline. This CDR3 is built from 15 residues. V was pared by 4 bases and J by 0 bases, with 13 bases between. CDR3 nucleotides: TGTGCCAGCAGCCGGACCGCAGGGTACCAAGAGACCCAGTACTTC. Translated, it gives CASSRTAGYQETQYF.

This clone was observed a few times. The chain carries TRBV5-8 and TRBJ1-2; 10 bases map to TRBD1. Germline V lookup: CDR1 SGHTS, CDR2 YDEGEE. CDR3 length: 13 residues. V shed 5 bases, J shed 6 bases, and the junction held 4 bases outside the gene matches. The CDR3 DNA reads as TGTGCCAGCAGTAAGGGACAGGGGCATGGCTACACCTTC. This codes for CASSKGQGHGYTF.

This clone occurred once. The chain employs TRBV27 and TRBJ1-3, with 10 nucleotides matching TRBD1. Trimming removed 8 bases from V and 2 bases from J; junction bases left unmatched: 3. The CDR3 is 14 residues long. Germline loops: CDR1 MNHEY, CDR2 SMNVEV (reference sequence). The CDR3 coding sequence is TGTGCCAGCTGGGACAGGGGAGCTGGAAACACCATATATTTT. Amino acid sequence: CASWDRGAGNTIYF.

V is TRBV10-3 and J is TRBJ1-1, with D perhaps matching TRBD1 (6 bases). The CDR3 extends over 13 amino acids. The germline V and J ends were trimmed by 6 bases and 1 base, with 9 bases remaining between them. The germline gives CDR1 ENHRY, CDR2 SYGVKD. The chain's CDR3 is CAIRLTGNTEAFF. In DNA, the CDR3 is TGTGCCATCAGGCTGACAGGGAACACTGAAGCTTTCTTT.

J is TRBJ2-5 and V is TRBV5-1; perhaps TRBD1 as D (6 bases). The CDR3 has 13 residues. V was cut by 4 bases and J by 2 bases, with 9 bases left in between. Germline CDR1 SGHRS, CDR2 YFSETQ. For the CDR3, the DNA is TGCGCCAGCAGCCGACAGGCTCAAGAGACCCAGTACTTC. Translation gives CASSRQAQETQYF.

This rearrangement joins TRBV2 to TRBJ2-7; D gene ambiguous. The V end lost 3 bases, the J end lost 3 bases, and 6 bases lay between the germline ends. Germline CDR1 and CDR2: SNHLY and FYNNEI. CDR3 length: 12 residues. The CDR3 DNA follows: TGTGCCAGCAGTGAGCGGATCTACGAGCAGTACTTC. Translation gives CASSERIYEQYF.

This rearrangement joins TRBV18 to TRBJ2-2, with TRBD1 matching 9 bases. The CDR3 totals 18 residues. The junction had 13 bases not matched to a gene; V was cut back by 3 bases and J by 5 bases. Germline V CDR1 and CDR2: KGHSH, LQKENI. This CDR3 is CASSPPGQGVRETGELFF. The CDR3 DNA reads as TGTGCCAGCTCACCCCCGGGACAGGGAGTTCGAGAAACCGGGGAGCTGTTTTTT.

This chain joins TRBV9 and TRBJ2-7, with D perhaps matching TRBD1 (5 bases). The V end was cut by 0 bases, the J end by 6 bases, with 13 bases between. The length of the CDR3 is 14 residues. Germline loops: CDR1 SGDLS, CDR2 YYNGEE. The DNA for the CDR3 is TGTGCCAGCAGCGTAGAGGGGATTGGGTCCGAGCAGTACTTC. As protein: CASSVEGIGSEQYF.

This rearrangement joins TRBV3-1 (or the pseudogene TRBV3-2) to TRBJ2-7; perhaps TRBD1 as D (5 bases). Germline lookup yields CDR1 LGHDT and CDR2 YNNKEL (reference sequence). Trimming shortened V by 0 bases and J by 4 bases, and 19 bases separated the two germline ends. The CDR3 has 17 residues. This chain's CDR3 is CASSQEVQGGNRYEQYF. In DNA form, the CDR3 reads TGTGCCAGCAGCCAAGAGGTCCAGGGTGGGAATAGGTACGAGCAGTACTTC.

The chain links TRBV19 to TRBJ2-7; tentatively, D is TRBD2 (7 bases). The CDR3 is 14 residues long. The V end was cut by 4 bases, the J end by 3 bases, with 13 bases between. Germline lookup yields CDR1 LNHDA and CDR2 SQIVND (reference sequence). The CDR3 sequence: CASSNGGRGYEQYF. For the CDR3, the DNA is TGTGCCAGTAGTAACGGGGGGCGAGGCTACGAGCAGTACTTC.

This chain uses TRBV29-1 with TRBJ2-7, with TRBD1 identical over 8 bases. CDR3 length: 15 residues. Germline V gene lookup returns CDR1 SQVTM and CDR2 ANQGSEA. Unmatched junction bases numbered 9, after V lost 3 bases and J lost 2 bases. The CDR3 sequence: CSVEQYRDRTYEQYF. The DNA for the CDR3 is TGCAGCGTTGAGCAGTATAGGGACAGGACCTACGAGCAGTACTTC.

This chain uses TRBV9 with TRBJ2-2; D is possibly TRBD1 (5 bases). The CDR3 consists of 13 residues. V lost 6 bases to trimming and J lost 6 bases, with 12 bases between them. Germline values: CDR1 SGDLS, CDR2 YYNGEE. CDR3 nucleotides: TGTGCCAGCACCCAGGGTACGGCCGGGGAGCTGTTTTTT. It codes for CASTQGTAGELFF. The full variable domain, in which reference TRBV9 and TRBJ2-2 provide the parts outside the CDR3, is DSGVTQTPKHLITATGQRVTLRCSPRSGDLSVYWYQQSLDQGLQFLIQYYNGEERAKGNILERFSAQQFPDLHSELNLSSLELGDSALYFCASTQGTAGELFFGEGSRLTVL.

The chain joins TRBV6-5 to TRBJ2-7; tentative D call: TRBD2 (5 bases). The V gene's germline CDR1 is MNHEY and CDR2 SVGAGI. The CDR3 sequence is 14 residues long. Trimming stripped 6 bases from V and 5 bases from J, with 17 bases between. The DNA for the CDR3 is TGTGCCAGCAGACATACGCCAGCGGTGAACGAGCAGTACTTC. As protein: CASRHTPAVNEQYF.

The rearrangement uses TRBV7-3 and TRBJ1-5; D is unclear. The CDR3 consists of 13 residues. V shed 0 bases and J shed 5 bases, with 5 bases lying between them. The germline gives CDR1 SGHTA, CDR2 FQGTGA. Here the CDR3 DNA reads TGTGCCAGCAGCTTAACACCAGATCAGCCCCAGCATTTT. Residues: CASSLTPDQPQHF.

The V gene is TRBV4-1, the J gene TRBJ2-5; 14 positions agree with TRBD2. This CDR3 is built from 20 residues. The V gene end was trimmed by 0 bases and the J gene end by 3 bases; junction bases not matched to a gene: 12. CDR1 MGHRA and CDR2 YSYEKL come from the germline V gene. The CDR3 spells CASSQDRGTSGRNLEETQYF. Written as DNA, the CDR3 is TGCGCCAGCAGCCAAGATCGGGGGACTAGCGGGAGAAATCTTGAAGAGACCCAGTACTTC.

The V call is TRBV7-9, the J call TRBJ2-3; 7 bases line up with TRBD1. V dropped 6 bases and J dropped 1; count of bases not matched to a gene: 13. This CDR3 has 17 residues. Germline lookup yields CDR1 SEHNR and CDR2 FQNEAQ (reference sequence). In DNA form, the CDR3 reads TGTGCCAGCAGTTCACTCACCGGACAGGAGGGCACAGATACGCAGTATTTT. Amino acids: CASSSLTGQEGTDTQYF.

CDR3 in DNA: TGTGCCAGCAGTCCATGGATAGCCGGTGAGCAGTTCTTC. Its translation is CASSPWIAGEQFF. The chain uses TRBV6-4 and TRBJ2-1, with D unclear. V lost 5 bases and J 9 bases, leaving 14 bases between the germline ends. The CDR3 loop spans 13 amino acids. Germline V CDR1 and CDR2: MRHNA, SNTAGT.

The CDR3 reads CASSLPGANGYTF. DNA for the CDR3: TGTGCCAGCAGCTTGCCAGGGGCTAACGGCTACACCTTC. The chain has TRBV5-8 and TRBJ1-2, with D possibly TRBD1 on 6 matching bases. Germline V lookup: CDR1 SGHTS, CDR2 YDEGEE. The V end lost 1 base, the J end lost 8 bases, and 12 bases lay between the germline ends. The CDR3 sequence is 13 residues long.

V is TRBV9 and J is TRBJ1-5; TRBD1 aligns across 7 bases. In germline, CDR1 is SGDLS, CDR2 YYNGEE. The CDR3 is 15 amino acids. V was pared by 4 bases and J by 2 bases, with 6 bases of the junction left unmatched. For the CDR3, the DNA is TGTGCCAGCAGCCCAGCAGACAGGGGCAATCAGCCCCAGCATTTT. It codes for CASSPADRGNQPQHF.

This clone was seen repeatedly, ten times or more. The V and J genes are TRBV19 and TRBJ1-1, with D unclear. The germline V gene encodes CDR1 LNHDA and CDR2 SQIVND (reference sequence). The CDR3 spans 13 residues. V shed 1 base and J shed 3 bases, with 6 bases lying between them. The CDR3 DNA reads as TGTGCCAGTAGTATAGTTCCCTACACTGAAGCTTTCTTT. Translated, it gives CASSIVPYTEAFF.